Below, one T cell receptor (beta chain) is given with its context. Its antigen remains unknown. This entry is derived from a study of identical twins. Study-wide points: A lower insertion count was a feature of abundant cord blood beta clonotypes, with no such feature in memory repertoires.

No donor was unhealthy or non-Caucasian. Template switching added a universal primer site; cDNA carried unique molecular identifiers. TCRdb called the 5' RACE reads again in MiXCR, with one record for every CDR3 protein. The sample yields about 480,000 distinct CDR3 sequences, approximately 14% seen once. The CDR3 totals 13 residues. Germline CDR1 and CDR2: SGHTA and FQGTGA. The V gene lost 1 base and the J gene lost 1 base, with 4 bases spanning the gap. The sample was also reused in another study, on yellow fever vaccine responses in identical twins.

This clonotype was obtained from a woman in her late teens or twenties in good health. The rearrangement uses TRBV7-3 and TRBJ1-2; D unresolved. The sequenced material came from CD4+ T cells sorted from blood. The CDR3 DNA reads TGTGCCAGCAGCTTAAAGAATAACTATGGCTACACCTTC. It is translated as CASSLKNNYGYTF.